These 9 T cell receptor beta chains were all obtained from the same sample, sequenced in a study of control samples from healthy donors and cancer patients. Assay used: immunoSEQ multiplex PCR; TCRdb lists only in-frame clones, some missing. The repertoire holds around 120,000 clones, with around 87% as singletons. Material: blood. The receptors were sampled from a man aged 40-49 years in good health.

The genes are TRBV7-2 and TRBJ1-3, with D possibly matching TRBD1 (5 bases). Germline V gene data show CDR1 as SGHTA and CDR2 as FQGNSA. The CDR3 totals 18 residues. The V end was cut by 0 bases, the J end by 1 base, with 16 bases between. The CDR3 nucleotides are TGTGCCAGCAGCTTAGCTGGACCCCAGGGCTCATCTGGAAACACCATATATTTT. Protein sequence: CASSLAGPQGSSGNTIYF.

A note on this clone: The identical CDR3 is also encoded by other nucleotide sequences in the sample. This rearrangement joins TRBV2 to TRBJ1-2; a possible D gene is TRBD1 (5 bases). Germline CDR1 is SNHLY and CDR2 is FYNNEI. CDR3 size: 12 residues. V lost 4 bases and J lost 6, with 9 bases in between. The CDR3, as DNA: TGTGCCAGCAGTGTTCAGGGTAATGGCTACACCTTC. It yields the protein CASSVQGNGYTF.

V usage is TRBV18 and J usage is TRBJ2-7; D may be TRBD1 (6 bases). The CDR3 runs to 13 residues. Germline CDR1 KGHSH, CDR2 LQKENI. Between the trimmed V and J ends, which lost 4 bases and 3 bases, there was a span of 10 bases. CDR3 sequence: CASSLGQHYEQYF. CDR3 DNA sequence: TGTGCCAGCTCACTAGGACAGCACTACGAGCAGTACTTC.

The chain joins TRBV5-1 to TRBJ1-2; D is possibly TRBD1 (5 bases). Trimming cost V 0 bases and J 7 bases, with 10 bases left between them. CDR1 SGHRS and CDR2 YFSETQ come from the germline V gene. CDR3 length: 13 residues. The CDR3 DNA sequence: TGCGCCAGCAGCTTGGGAGGGGAAGGTGGCTACACCTTC. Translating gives CASSLGGEGGYTF.

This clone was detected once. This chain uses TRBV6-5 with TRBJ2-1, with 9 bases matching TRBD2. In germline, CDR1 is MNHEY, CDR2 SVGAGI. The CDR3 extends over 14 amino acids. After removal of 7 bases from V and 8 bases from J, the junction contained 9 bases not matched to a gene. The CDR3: CASNGLASNYEQFF. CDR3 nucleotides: TGTGCCAGCAATGGACTAGCGAGTAACTATGAGCAGTTCTTC.

CDR3 DNA sequence: TGTGCCAGCCCCAACCGGGGGGACGCCTACGAGCAGTACTTC. Translation gives CASPNRGDAYEQYF. This chain connects TRBV7-3 to TRBJ2-7; 7 bases align to TRBD2. The CDR3 length is 14 residues. The junction had 9 bases not matched to a gene; V was cut back by 8 bases and J by 2 bases. The germline CDR1 and CDR2 sequences are SGHTA and FQGTGA. Variable domain in full (rest from reference TRBV7-3 and TRBJ2-7): GAGVSQTPSNKVTEKGKYVELRCDPISGHTALYWYRQSLGQGPEFLIYFQGTGAADDSGLPNDRFFAVRPEGSVSTLKIQRTERGDSAVYLCASPNRGDAYEQYFGPGTRLTVT.

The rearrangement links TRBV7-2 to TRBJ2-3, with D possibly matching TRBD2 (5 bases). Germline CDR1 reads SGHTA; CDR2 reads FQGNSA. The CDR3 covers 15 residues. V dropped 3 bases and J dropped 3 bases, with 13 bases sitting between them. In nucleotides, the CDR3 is TGTGCCAGCAGCTTGAGAGGGTATTATACAGATACGCAGTATTTT. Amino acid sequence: CASSLRGYYTDTQYF.

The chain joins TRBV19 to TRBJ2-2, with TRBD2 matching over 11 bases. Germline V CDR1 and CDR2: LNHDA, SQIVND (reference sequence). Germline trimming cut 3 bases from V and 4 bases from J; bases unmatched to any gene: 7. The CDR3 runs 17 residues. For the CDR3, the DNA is TGTGCCAGTAGTATTGTGCTAGCGGGGGGTGGCACCGGGGAGCTGTTTTTT. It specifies CASSIVLAGGGTGELFF.

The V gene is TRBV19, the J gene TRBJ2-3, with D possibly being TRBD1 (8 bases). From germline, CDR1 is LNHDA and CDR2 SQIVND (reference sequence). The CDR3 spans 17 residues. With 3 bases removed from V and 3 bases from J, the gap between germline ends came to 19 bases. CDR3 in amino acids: CASSISLTGGGTDTQYF. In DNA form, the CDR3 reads TGTGCCAGTAGTATCTCTCTCACAGGGGGAGGGACAGATACGCAGTATTTT.